This T cell receptor (beta chain) was recorded in a study of blood T cell repertoires in COVID-19. About the study: There were acute and convalescent COVID-19 samples, and they came from the United States, Italy and Spain. Nucleic acid was either cDNA or gDNA, and it came from T cells, B-cell-depleted T cells, or PBMCs.

Original data processing: Reference gene primer amplification in the assay estimated nucleated cell counts. Libraries were prepared by immunoSEQ multiplex PCR; TCRdb keeps only in-frame clonotypes and omits some of them. V, J and clone size are those of that table, while D and trimming were read from the DNA. The table includes roughly 100,000 clones, around nine tenths detected once. Material: peripheral blood. The sequence was obtained from a man in his forties or fifties with active COVID-19.

CDR3 in DNA: TGTGCCAGCAGCTTGACGCGGACAGGGGGCGGTCAGCCCCAGCATTTT. Translating gives CASSLTRTGGGQPQHF. The rearrangement uses TRBV7-2 and TRBJ1-5; TRBD1 aligns across 11 bases. Germline-derived CDR1 and CDR2 are SGHTA and FQGNSA. This CDR3 comprises 16 residues. J lost 6 bases, V lost 3 bases, and 7 bases had no gene match.